The 17 T cell receptor beta chains presented below share a single source sample, sequenced in a study of OX40 agonist ivuxolimab in advanced cancers. Profiled with immunoSEQ multiplex PCR; TCRdb holds only in-frame clones, not every one. Of about 18,000 clones listed, 70% to 90% are singletons. The material was CD4+ or CD8+ T cells sorted from blood, obtained in a trial of the OX40 agonist ivuxolimab. The receptors derive from an adult with an advanced solid tumor such as melanoma, head and neck, liver or kidney cancer.

This rearrangement joins TRBV27 to TRBJ2-4, with no clear D. The CDR3 spans 13 residues. V lost 6 bases to trimming and J lost 8 bases, with 14 bases between them. Germline V gene data show CDR1 as MNHEY and CDR2 as SMNVEV (reference sequence). The CDR3 nucleotides read TGTGCCAGCAGCAGCCCGCGGTACGACATTCAGTACTTC. It codes for CASSSPRYDIQYF.

The chain's CDR3 is CASTPDRAPNEQFF. The CDR3 DNA is TGTGCCAGTACCCCGGACAGGGCCCCCAATGAGCAGTTCTTC. The gene calls are TRBV19 and TRBJ2-1, with 8 nucleotides matching TRBD1. CDR1 LNHDA and CDR2 SQIVND come from the germline V gene (reference sequence). The trim removed 7 bases at V and 6 bases at J, leaving 8 bases unmatched. This CDR3 is 14 amino acids long.

The V gene is TRBV27, the J gene TRBJ2-1, with 10 bases lining up with TRBD2. V shed 5 bases, J shed 0 bases, and the junction held 13 bases outside the gene matches. Germline CDR1 is MNHEY and CDR2 is SMNVEV (reference sequence). The CDR3 consists of 19 residues. CDR3 loop: CASSRQREGYVSSYNEQFF. The CDR3 DNA is TGTGCCAGCAGTCGCCAGCGGGAGGGGTACGTCAGCTCCTACAATGAGCAGTTCTTC.

The V and J genes are TRBV7-9 and TRBJ2-7, with D possibly being TRBD1 (6 bases). The ends were cut back, 5 bases at V and 2 bases at J, with 13 bases in the middle. Germline CDR1 and CDR2: SEHNR and FQNEAQ (reference sequence). The CDR3 totals 14 residues. The CDR3 DNA is TGTGCCAGCAGCCCACGGGACACCACCTACGAGCAGTACTTC. Translating gives CASSPRDTTYEQYF. Supplemented by reference TRBV7-9 and TRBJ2-7, the full variable domain reads DTGVSQNPRHKITKRGQNVTFRCDPISEHNRLYWYRQTLGQGPEFLTYFQNEAQLEKSRLLSDRFSAERPKGSFSTLEIQRTEQGDSAMYLCASSPRDTTYEQYFGPGTRLTVT.

The chain recombines TRBV4-3 with TRBJ2-7; no definite D call. Germline CDR1 is LGHNA and CDR2 is YSLEER. The CDR3 runs to 14 residues. The V end lost 0 bases, the J end lost 4 bases, and 10 bases lay between the germline ends. The CDR3 sequence: CASSQDLWTYEQYF. DNA for the CDR3: TGCGCCAGCAGCCAAGATCTCTGGACGTACGAGCAGTACTTC.

V usage is TRBV6-4 and J usage is TRBJ1-5; tentatively, D is TRBD1 (5 bases). V was trimmed by 0 bases and J by 9 bases, leaving 12 bases between them. The germline V gene has CDR1 MRHNA and CDR2 SNTAGT. The CDR3 length is 14 residues. The CDR3 sequence: CASSDSTGRGPQHF. CDR3 coding DNA: TGTGCCAGCAGTGACTCGACTGGTAGGGGGCCCCAGCATTTT.

The J gene is TRBJ2-2, the V gene TRBV11-2; 7 nucleotides agree with TRBD1. V dropped 5 bases and J dropped 3; count of bases not matched to a gene: 15. CDR3 length: 18 amino acids. The germline V gene encodes CDR1 SGHAT and CDR2 FQNNGV. The CDR3 DNA sequence: TGTGCCAGCAGCCCCTTAGGGGGCCAAATTGGGTACACCGGGGAGCTGTTTTTT. Encoded protein: CASSPLGGQIGYTGELFF. Full variable domain (remainder filled in from reference TRBV11-2 and TRBJ2-2): EAGVAQSPRYKIIEKRQSVAFWCNPISGHATLYWYQQILGQGPKLLIQFQNNGVVDDSQLPKDRFSAERLKGVDSTLKIQPAKLEDSAVYLCASSPLGGQIGYTGELFFGEGSRLTVL.

The chain employs TRBV25-1 and TRBJ2-5; 9 bases map to TRBD1. The CDR3 contains 13 residues. Germline V lookup: CDR1 MGHDK, CDR2 SYGVNS. Trimming cost V 7 bases and J 2 bases; bases outside gene matches: 2. CDR3: CASTGQGQETQYF. In DNA, the CDR3 is TGTGCCAGCACGGGACAGGGACAAGAGACCCAGTACTTC. The entire variable domain, with the rest obtained from reference TRBV25-1 and TRBJ2-5, is as follows: EADIYQTPRYLVIGTGKKITLECSQTMGHDKMYWYQQDPGMELHLIHYSYGVNSTEKGDLSSESTVSRIRTEHFPLTLESARPSHTSQYLCASTGQGQETQYFGPGTRLLVL.

This sequence joins TRBV28 and TRBJ1-1; TRBD1 aligns across 7 bases. Germline V gene sequence: CDR1 MDHEN, CDR2 SYDVKM. The CDR3 is 13 residues long. V trimming: 2 bases; J trimming: 6 bases; junction bases outside the gene matches: 3. The CDR3 DNA follows: TGTGCCAGCAGTTTAACCGGGACAGCTGAAGCTTTCTTT. Protein: CASSLTGTAEAFF.

V usage is TRBV5-4 and J usage is TRBJ2-7; D gene uncertain. The germline V gene encodes CDR1 SGHNT and CDR2 YYREEE (reference sequence). Trimming cost V 2 bases and J 7 bases, with 10 bases left between them. The CDR3 has 12 residues. Here the CDR3 DNA reads TGTGCCAGCAGCTTTTCCGGGCGGGAGCAGTACTTC. It is translated as CASSFSGREQYF.

The genes are TRBV27 and TRBJ2-1; 12 nucleotides align to TRBD2. V shed 5 bases and J 8 bases; nucleotides not matched to a gene: 10. Germline V gives CDR1 MNHEY, CDR2 SMNVEV (reference sequence). This CDR3 contains 16 residues. The CDR3 DNA reads as TGTGCCAGCAGTCCAAGACTAGCGGGAGCTTATGATGAGCAGTTCTTC. This translates into CASSPRLAGAYDEQFF.

This chain connects TRBV4-3 to TRBJ2-1; 7 positions match TRBD2. The germline V gene has CDR1 LGHNA and CDR2 YSLEER. V trimming: 8 bases; J trimming: 8 bases; junction bases outside the gene matches: 12. There are 14 residues in the CDR3. The CDR3 DNA reads TGCGCCAGCGGCCCGGGCGGGAGTGGCGATGAGCAGTTCTTC. Its translation: CASGPGGSGDEQFF.

The gene calls are TRBV5-1 and TRBJ1-1; D is unclear. This CDR3 region has 14 residues. V dropped 4 bases and J dropped 1 base, with 11 bases sitting between them. The germline V gene encodes CDR1 SGHRS and CDR2 YFSETQ. The CDR3 is CASSPLTPNTEAFF. CDR3 sequence (DNA): TGCGCCAGCAGCCCCCTGACACCGAACACTGAAGCTTTCTTT.

This clone has only one observation. The V call is TRBV29-1, the J call TRBJ2-7; TRBD1 matches at 8 bases. The CDR3 runs 13 residues. The ends lost 1 base at V and 4 bases at J; junction bases unmatched: 3. The germline CDR1 and CDR2 sequences are SQVTM and ANQGSEA. CDR3 sequence reads: CSVEGRQGYEQYF. The CDR3 DNA follows: TGCAGCGTTGAAGGTAGACAGGGGTACGAGCAGTACTTC.

This clone was seen a few times. This chain links TRBV5-6 with TRBJ1-5; possibly TRBD1 for D (6 bases). V was cut by 1 base and J by 5 bases, with 10 bases left in between. In germline, CDR1 is SGHDT, CDR2 YYEEEE. The CDR3 runs 14 residues. This CDR3 reads CASSLRGRDQPQHF. The CDR3 DNA reads TGTGCCAGCAGCTTGCGGGGGCGCGATCAGCCCCAGCATTTT.

The chain employs TRBV10-3 and TRBJ2-5; 7 nucleotides agree with TRBD2. CDR3 size: 17 residues. V lost 6 bases, J lost 0 bases, and 13 bases stayed unmatched. CDR1 is ENHRY, CDR2 SYGVKD, per germline. The CDR3 DNA sequence: TGTGCCATCAGGGGCGGGGGAGGCAGCCCCCACCAAGAGACCCAGTACTTC. Its translation: CAIRGGGGSPHQETQYF.

This chain joins TRBV5-6 and TRBJ1-5; D unclear. The CDR3 contains 12 residues. Germline CDR1 and CDR2: SGHDT and YYEEEE. Trimming left V 1 base short and J 7 bases short, with 6 bases between. The CDR3 DNA follows: TGTGCCAGCAGCTTGAAAGGCCAGCCCCAGCATTTT. Translating gives CASSLKGQPQHF.